This T cell receptor beta chain was sequenced in a study of T cell repertoires in cytomegalovirus infection. Concerning this clonotype: Its antigen remains unknown.

MiXCR, run by TCRdb on the reads, gives a single entry per CDR3 protein. This table has approximately 600,000 distinct CDR3 sequences, around 40% appearing once. The specimen was cultured PBMCs, collected from culture after CMV antigen stimulation. This TCR was recovered from a human donor in good health (CMV status not recorded). Some clones in this sample may be carry-over from other donors' samples.

In DNA form, the CDR3 reads TGTGCCAGCAGCTTAACAGGGGCTCCTAGAGGCTACACCTTC. Protein product: CASSLTGAPRGYTF. V usage is TRBV7-9 and J usage is TRBJ1-2; the match to TRBD1 covers 7 bases. The CDR3 is made up of 14 amino acids. CDR1 and CDR2 (germline): SEHNR, FQNEAQ (reference sequence). The trim removed 2 bases at V and 8 bases at J, leaving 8 bases unmatched.